This T cell receptor beta chain was documented in a study of glioma-infiltrating T cells. Amplification of TCR alpha and beta CDR3 regions from RNA used iRepertoire nested multiplex PCR. TCRdb used MiXCR to reprocess the multiplex PCR reads, holding one entry per CDR3 protein. In the table there are some 120,000 distinct CDR3 sequences, approximately 25% of which are singletons. This clonotype occurred many times. This CDR3 has 18 amino acids. The germline V and J ends were trimmed by 4 bases and 0 bases, with 22 bases remaining between them. Per the germline V gene, CDR1 is DFQATT and CDR2 is SNEGSKA (reference sequence).

This TCR was sampled from a human donor with low-grade glioma or glioblastoma, undergoing nonglioma brain surgery, or in good health (not recorded which). The chain recombines TRBV20-1 with TRBJ2-4; D may be TRBD1 or TRBD2 (5 bases each). Sequencing was performed on glioma tissue, nonneoplastic brain tissue, or PBMCs (not recorded which). The CDR3, as DNA: TGCAGTGCTACCATGGGGGACCCTCGAGGGGTAGCCAAAAACATTCAGTACTTC. This gives the protein CSATMGDPRGVAKNIQYF.